This T cell receptor beta chain was identified in a study of shared clonotypes between healthy human individuals. The overall study: The plates for each donor numbered three CD4 naive, three CD4 memory, two CD8 naive and one CD8 memory.

Every immunoSEQ plate was one replicate of a subset's evenly spread DNA. The method was immunoSEQ multiplex PCR; TCRdb's version includes in-frame clones alone and lacks a portion of them. Found here are 2 million or so clones, approximately 94% of them singletons; the top ten hold approximately 1.2%. Germline V gene data show CDR1 as LGHNA and CDR2 as YSLEER. The CDR3 extends over 16 amino acids. Trimming took off 3 bases at V and 3 bases at J, with 17 bases between the two ends. Comment on this clone: Its matching antigen is unknown.

Study-wide points: Rarefaction gave evidence that sorted-subset sequencing remained incomplete despite large depth.

Positively selected for CCR7, the CD45RO-negative cells used as naive CD8 cells excluded terminally differentiated effector memory CD45RA+ cells. The sample taken for sequencing was naive CD8+ T cells sorted from blood. The sequence derives from a man aged 18-30 years in good health. The gene calls are TRBV4-3 and TRBJ1-2; weak D call: TRBD1 (5 bases). The CDR3 region is CASSHLGEGLDYGYTF. CDR3 DNA sequence: TGCGCCAGCAGCCACCTAGGGGAGGGGCTTGACTATGGCTACACCTTC.